This T cell receptor (beta chain) was sequenced in a study of beta chain features in type 1 diabetes. Study conclusions and caveats: In every one of the four CD4+ subsets, TCRB CDR3s were moderately but significantly shorter in Type 1 diabetes patients.

The investigators reverse transcribed all of the isolated RNA, so they sequenced expressed TCRB transcripts. The table came from immunoSEQ multiplex PCR; TCRdb's copy has only in-frame clones and leaves some out. Of 300,000 to 350,000 clones listed, over 7% are singletons. CDR1 and CDR2 (germline): SGHTA, FQGNSA. The ends were cut back, 1 base at V and 1 base at J, with 4 bases in the middle. The CDR3 is 13 amino acids. This clone was observed a handful of times. Its specificity is unknown. The J gene is TRBJ1-2, the V gene TRBV7-2, with D unresolved. Sequencing input: central memory CD4+ T cells from blood. This clonotype was obtained from a man aged 25 to 40 with type 1 diabetes. CDR3 amino acids: CASSLDLNYGYTF. The CDR3 DNA reads TGTGCCAGCAGCTTAGACCTTAACTATGGCTACACCTTC.